Listed below are T cell receptor beta chains from one sample, sequenced in a study of identical twins' blood T cells. TCRdb redid the calling of the 5' RACE reads with MiXCR, one entry per CDR3 protein. Found here are roughly 380,000 distinct CDR3 sequences, about 28% of them singletons; the top ten hold about 6%. The sample comprised PBMCs. Receptors originate from a woman aged 18 to 55 in good health. CDR3s include the opening cysteine and the closing phenylalanine or tryptophan. D genes are given only for firm matches. For some rows the clone size is stated as once, few or many, or as a class when expanded; others skip it.

d_gene,v_gene,abundance,j_gene,CDR3nt,CDR3aa
NA,TRBV7-9,many,TRBJ1-4,TGTGCCAGCGCTACAGCTAATGAAAAACTGTTTTTT,CASATANEKLFF
TRBD2,TRBV9,few,TRBJ2-3,TGTGCCAGCAGCGTTTCTAGCGGGAGAAGCACAGATACGCAGTATTTT,CASSVSSGRSTDTQYF
TRBD2,TRBV9,NA,TRBJ2-3,TGTGCCAGCAGCGTAGACCTAGCGGGAGATACGCAGTATTTT,CASSVDLAGDTQYF
NA,TRBV3-1,few,TRBJ2-2,TGTGCCAGCAGCAGCTCAGGGACCGGGGAGCTGTTTTTT,CASSSSGTGELFF
NA,TRBV7-9,NA,TRBJ2-5,TGTGCCAGCAGCTTAGCGCAGCACCAGTACTTC,CASSLAQHQYF
NA,TRBV20-1,few,TRBJ2-1,TGCAGTGCTAGAGGGCGGGGAAGCTCCTACAATGAGCAGTTCTTC,CSARGRGSSYNEQFF
TRBD1,TRBV12-5,many,TRBJ2-7,TGTGCTAGTGAAAATGGGACAGGGGAGAACGAGCAGTACTTC,CASENGTGENEQYF
NA,TRBV25-1,NA,TRBJ1-2,TGTGCCAGCAGTGAATATGAATCCTATGGCTACACCTTC,CASSEYESYGYTF
TRBD1,TRBV23-1,few,TRBJ1-5,TGCGCCAGCAGTCAGGACAGGGGGACGCCCCAGCATTTT,CASSQDRGTPQHF
NA,TRBV7-8,NA,TRBJ1-6,TGTGCCAGCAGCTTAGAGTTAAGGGAGTATTCACCCCTCCACTTT,CASSLELREYSPLHF
NA,TRBV20-1,many,TRBJ1-3,TGCAGTGCTAGAGATAAAAGGGGAGGCAAAAACTCTGGAAACACCATATATTTT,CSARDKRGGKNSGNTIYF
TRBD1,TRBV11-3,NA,TRBJ1-1,TGTGCCAGGAGTCTTCAGGGGGACACTGAAGCTTTCTTT,CARSLQGDTEAFF
NA,TRBV7-9,NA,TRBJ1-4,TGTGCCAGCAGCTTAAGGCAGGGAAAGGAAAAACTGTTTTTT,CASSLRQGKEKLFF
NA,TRBV5-1,NA,TRBJ2-1,TGCGCCAGCGGCTTGTATCGGAGCAATGAGCAGTTCTTC,CASGLYRSNEQFF
NA,TRBV20-1,NA,TRBJ2-3,TGCAGTGCTAGATATGGCGGGGCCACAGATACGCAGTATTTT,CSARYGGATDTQYF
TRBD1,TRBV5-1,NA,TRBJ2-1,TGCGCCAGCAGCTGGGGGACAGGGGTTGTCAATGAGCAGTTCTTC,CASSWGTGVVNEQFF
NA,TRBV20-1,NA,TRBJ2-5,TGCAGTGCCACCGGCTTACAGGGCCCTAAAGAGACCCAGTACTTC,CSATGLQGPKETQYF
NA,TRBV6-2/TRBV6-3,NA,TRBJ1-2,TGTGCCAGCAGACCTGGGGACGTGGATGGCTACACCTTC,CASRPGDVDGYTF
NA,TRBV19,few,TRBJ1-2,TGTGCCAGTAGTAACCAGGGAGGTGGCTACACCTTC,CASSNQGGGYTF
NA,TRBV7-9,NA,TRBJ2-3,TGTGCCAGCAGCCAGTTGCAAGGAGATACGCAGTATTTT,CASSQLQGDTQYF
NA,TRBV3-1,few,TRBJ1-1,TGTGCCAGCAGCCCATGGGAGCTGGGGAACACTGAAGCTTTCTTT,CASSPWELGNTEAFF
NA,TRBV5-1,few,TRBJ2-1,TGCGCCAGCAGCTTTGAGGGATGGAATGAGCAGTTCTTC,CASSFEGWNEQFF
TRBD2,TRBV20-1,few,TRBJ2-1,TGCAGTGCCAAAACGGCTAGCGGGAGTTATTACAATGAGCAGTTCTTC,CSAKTASGSYYNEQFF
TRBD2,TRBV7-2,few,TRBJ2-1,TGTGCCAGCAGCGTCACTAGCGGATCCCACTACAATGAGCAGTTCTTC,CASSVTSGSHYNEQFF
NA,TRBV19,few,TRBJ2-4,TGTGCCAGTAGTCTCTCGGGACGGATAGCCAAAAACATTCAGTACTTC,CASSLSGRIAKNIQYF
TRBD1,TRBV7-9,NA,TRBJ1-5,TGTGCCAGCAGCTCGTATTCCGGGACAGCCAATCAGCCCCAGCATTTT,CASSSYSGTANQPQHF
TRBD1,TRBV20-1,few,TRBJ1-1,TGCAGTGCAAGGGGGCTTTTCACTGAAGCTTTCTTT,CSARGLFTEAFF
NA,TRBV2,few,TRBJ1-1,TGTGCCAGCACCCGCGGACTTGCTGAAGCTTTCTTT,CASTRGLAEAFF
NA,TRBV7-9,many,TRBJ1-4,TGTGCCAGCAGCTTAGCATTTGGGACGGATGAAAAACTGTTTTTT,CASSLAFGTDEKLFF
TRBD1,TRBV5-6,many,TRBJ1-2,TGTGCCAGCAGCTTGACAGTAATTGGACAGGGGCGCTATGGCTACACCTTC,CASSLTVIGQGRYGYTF
TRBD2,TRBV11-2,few,TRBJ2-3,TGTGCCAGCAGCTTGGAAGCGGGAGATTCAGATACGCAGTATTTT,CASSLEAGDSDTQYF
NA,TRBV25-1,NA,TRBJ1-6,TGTGCCGGCAGTGAGGGGAGCTCCTATAATTCACCCCTCCACTTT,CAGSEGSSYNSPLHF
NA,TRBV25-1,few,TRBJ2-7,TGTGCCAGCAGTGATCTCACAGGGAACAACGAGCAGTACTTC,CASSDLTGNNEQYF
NA,TRBV6-4,few,TRBJ1-1,TGTGCCAGCAGGACCGACGCTGCCCGAACTGAAGCTTTCTTT,CASRTDAARTEAFF
NA,TRBV7-2,many,TRBJ2-3,TGTGCCAGCAGCTATCGCTTGTCCGTTCTACCGCAGTATTTT,CASSYRLSVLPQYF
NA,TRBV20-1,NA,TRBJ1-6,TGCAGTGCTAGAGTGGCGATTTATAATTCACCCCTCCACTTT,CSARVAIYNSPLHF
TRBD1,TRBV27,NA,TRBJ2-2,TGTGCCAGCAGTCCCCGGACAGGGAACACCGGGGAGCTGTTTTTT,CASSPRTGNTGELFF
NA,TRBV4-1,many,TRBJ2-1,TGCGCCAGCAGCCTTTCTAGAGGCAATGAGCAGTTCTTC,CASSLSRGNEQFF
TRBD2,TRBV4-3,NA,TRBJ2-1,TGCGCCAGCAGCCTCTCACTAGCGGGGAACTACAATGAGCAGTTCTTC,CASSLSLAGNYNEQFF
NA,TRBV7-9,NA,TRBJ2-2,TGTGCCAGCAAGTCAAGGGAAACCGGGGAGCTGTTTTTT,CASKSRETGELFF
TRBD2,TRBV5-1,few,TRBJ2-7,TGCGCCAGCAGCATAACTAGCGGGGGAGACTACGAGCAGTACTTC,CASSITSGGDYEQYF
TRBD2,TRBV5-6,few,TRBJ2-7,TGTGCCAGCAGCTTGTTTCGGGGGGGCGAGCAGTACTTC,CASSLFRGGEQYF
NA,TRBV18,NA,TRBJ1-1,TGTGCCAGCTCCGGAGGACAAGGTCGGGGCACTGAAGCTTTCTTT,CASSGGQGRGTEAFF
NA,TRBV4-1,NA,TRBJ1-2,TGCGCCCGCAGCCAAGATACCCCGGCCGGCTATGGCTACACCTTC,CARSQDTPAGYGYTF
NA,TRBV4-2,few,TRBJ1-4,TGTGCCAGCAGCCAAGAAGGGGGTGCCAATGAAAAACTGTTTTTT,CASSQEGGANEKLFF
NA,TRBV4-1,few,TRBJ1-2,TGCGCCAGCAGCCAAGATCAATCCGGGAGGACCTTCGGCTACACCTTC,CASSQDQSGRTFGYTF
TRBD2,TRBV20-1,NA,TRBJ2-7,TGCAGTGCTAAGGGAGGGCTAACCTACGAGCAGTACTTC,CSAKGGLTYEQYF
NA,TRBV2,few,TRBJ2-1,TGTGCCAGCACTCACATCAATGAGCAGTTCTTC,CASTHINEQFF
NA,TRBV12-5,few,TRBJ1-2,TGTGCTAGTGGTTCAGGAGGCTATGGCTACACCTTC,CASGSGGYGYTF
NA,TRBV7-9,NA,TRBJ2-1,TGTGCCAGCAGTTATTCGGACTTTTCTCCCCCTCGCTTC,CASSYSDFSPPRF
NA,TRBV20-1,many,TRBJ1-5,TGCAGTGCAATAACGGGATCAGGGCAGCCCCAGCATTTT,CSAITGSGQPQHF
NA,TRBV29-1,many,TRBJ1-3,TGCAGCGCAGTCCAGGGGTACGGAAACACCATATATTTT,CSAVQGYGNTIYF